The 17 T cell receptor beta chains below come from one sample, sequenced in a study of blood T cell repertoires in COVID-19. Produced via immunoSEQ multiplex PCR; TCRdb's table is partial and in-frame only. The sample contains 200,000 to 250,000 clones, roughly 86% of which appear only once. Sequencing used peripheral blood. Receptors were obtained from a woman between 50 and 59 years old with active or convalescent COVID-19.

The V call is TRBV6-1, the J call TRBJ2-7, with 8 bases fitting TRBD1. V dropped 2 bases and J dropped 3; count of bases not matched to a gene: 3. The germline V gene has CDR1 MNHNS and CDR2 SASEGT. The CDR3 contains 14 residues. The CDR3, as DNA: TGTGCCAGCAGTGAAATGACAGGGGTCTACGAGCAGTACGTC. Its translation: CASSEMTGVYEQYV.

The chain recombines TRBV7-2 with TRBJ1-3, with no clear D. The germline CDR1 and CDR2 sequences are SGHTA and FQGNSA. V lost 4 bases and J 1 base, leaving 8 bases between the germline ends. This CDR3 spans 14 amino acids. The CDR3 region has the DNA TGTGCCAGCAGCTCCAGGCTGTCTGGAAACACCATATATTTT. The encoded protein is CASSSRLSGNTIYF. Drawing the rest from reference TRBV7-2 and TRBJ1-3, the complete variable domain is GAGVSQSPSNKVTEKGKDVELRCDPISGHTALYWYRQSLGQGLEFLIYFQGNSAPDKSGLPSDRFSAERTGGSVSTLTIQRTQQEDSAVYLCASSSRLSGNTIYFGEGSWLTVV.

The chain employs TRBV29-1 and TRBJ2-3, with 7 bases that match TRBD1. The germline gives CDR1 SQVTM, CDR2 ANQGSEA. J lost 1 base, V lost 5 bases, and 9 bases had no gene match. The CDR3 has 15 residues. The CDR3 here is CSVKTTGTRTDTQYF. The CDR3 DNA follows: TGCAGCGTTAAAACGACAGGGACCCGCACAGATACGCAGTATTTT.

V is TRBV29-1 and J is TRBJ1-2, with D maybe TRBD1 (6 bases). The CDR3 sequence is 13 residues long. CDR1 and CDR2 from the germline V gene are SQVTM and ANQGSEA. V was clipped by 4 bases and J by 8 bases, with 17 bases between them. As DNA, the CDR3 is TGCAGCGTTGTAACTACGGGGGGCCTGGGCTACACCTTC. As protein: CSVVTTGGLGYTF. The variable domain in full, with the rest retrieved from reference TRBV29-1 and TRBJ1-2, is SAVISQKPSRDICQRGTSLTIQCQVDSQVTMMFWYRQQPGQSLTLIATANQGSEATYESGFVIDKFPISRPNLTFSTLTVSNMSPEDSSIYLCSVVTTGGLGYTFGSGTRLTVV.

The gene calls are TRBV11-2 and TRBJ1-2, with D tentatively TRBD1 (5 bases). The germline gives CDR1 SGHAT, CDR2 FQNNGV. The V end was cut by 5 bases, the J end by 5 bases, with 18 bases between. This CDR3 has 15 amino acids. For the CDR3, the DNA is TGTGCCAGCAGCGCAGGCGGGGGAGCGGGTTATGGCTACACCTTC. Translated: CASSAGGGAGYGYTF.

J is TRBJ2-3 and V is TRBV2, with D perhaps matching TRBD1 (6 bases). The CDR3 spans 15 residues. Germline-derived CDR1 and CDR2 are SNHLY and FYNNEI. Trimming left V 6 bases short and J 3 bases short, with 16 bases between. The CDR3 region is CASSLQGRGTDTQYF. The CDR3 nucleotides are TGTGCCAGCAGCCTACAGGGAAGGGGAACAGATACGCAGTATTTT.

V gene TRBV12-5 combines with J gene TRBJ2-5, with 7 bases that match TRBD1. The V gene end was trimmed by 3 bases and the J gene end by 1 base; junction bases not matched to a gene: 5. The CDR3 contains 15 residues. CDR1 LGHNT and CDR2 FRNRAP come from the germline V gene. CDR3 in DNA: TGTGCTAGTGGTTTAGACCGGACAGGCCAAGAGACCCAGTACTTC. Protein product: CASGLDRTGQETQYF. The full variable domain, in which reference TRBV12-5 and TRBJ2-5 provide the parts outside the CDR3, is DARVTQTPRHKVTEMGQEVTMRCQPILGHNTVFWYRQTMMQGLELLAYFRNRAPLDDSGMPKDRFSAEMPDATLATLKIQPSEPRDSAVYFCASGLDRTGQETQYFGPGTRLLVL.

The genes are TRBV6-1 and TRBJ1-2; no definite D call. Looked up from germline, CDR1 is MNHNS and CDR2 is SASEGT. The ends were cut back, 1 base at V and 2 bases at J, with 11 bases in the middle. The CDR3 consists of 15 residues. CDR3 loop: CASSEGPGRNYGYTF. DNA for the CDR3: TGTGCCAGCAGTGAAGGGCCAGGCCGAAACTATGGCTACACCTTC.

The rearrangement joins TRBV12-3 or TRBV12-4 to TRBJ2-3; 12 nucleotides align to TRBD2. CDR3 length: 12 amino acids. The V and J ends lost 6 bases and 11 bases, in that order; junction bases with no gene match: 3. CDR3 bases: TGTGCCAGCAGGACTAGCGGGAGTTTGCAGTATTTT. Translation gives CASRTSGSLQYF.

In this sample, this clone turned up a few times. This chain connects TRBV3-1 (or the pseudogene TRBV3-2) to TRBJ1-3; no firm D call. V gave up 0 bases and J gave up 0 bases, with 6 bases separating them. Germline CDR1 reads LGHDT; CDR2 reads YNNKEL (reference sequence). The CDR3 covers 15 residues. CDR3 amino acids: CASSQDVPSGNTIYF. In nucleotides, the CDR3 is TGTGCCAGCAGCCAAGACGTCCCCTCTGGAAACACCATATATTTT.

J is TRBJ1-2 and V is TRBV4-2, with a weak D call TRBD1 (6 bases). The germline CDR1 and CDR2 sequences are LGHNA and YNFKEQ. Between the trimmed V and J ends, which lost 2 bases and 7 bases, there was a span of 20 bases. This CDR3 contains 16 residues. The CDR3 DNA follows: TGTGCCAGCAGCCAACTACAGGGAACTGGGTTGTCTGGCTACACCTTC. This translates into CASSQLQGTGLSGYTF.

The chain has TRBV6-2 or TRBV6-3 and TRBJ2-5; D uncertain. CDR3 length: 12 amino acids. CDR1 and CDR2 (germline): MNHEY, SVGEGT. V lost 6 bases and J lost 5, with 10 bases in between. DNA of the CDR3: TGTGCCAGCAGCCCCCAGTCGGAGACCCAGTACTTC. Its protein is CASSPQSETQYF.

The rearrangement joins TRBV25-1 to TRBJ1-1, with D maybe TRBD1 (6 bases). Trimming removed 10 bases at V and 2 bases at J, with 14 bases between. This CDR3 has 13 residues. Germline V gene lookup returns CDR1 MGHDK and CDR2 SYGVNS. The CDR3 sequence: CATPTGPNTEAFF. The CDR3 DNA is TGTGCCACCCCGACAGGACCTAACACTGAAGCTTTCTTT.

A note on this clone: At one end the junction does not follow the germline gene, possibly because of a read error. The rearrangement joins TRBV3-1 (or the pseudogene TRBV3-2) to TRBJ2-1, with 11 bases identical to TRBD2. Germline V gene lookup returns CDR1 LGHDT and CDR2 YNNKEL (reference sequence). CDR3 length equals 14 residues. The CDR3 bases are TGTGCCAGCAGGGCTAGCGGGAGGTACAGTGAGCAGTTCTTC. Its translation: CASRASGRYSEQFF.

In this sample, this clone turned up a few times. The rearrangement links TRBV19 to TRBJ2-7, with 11 bases lining up with TRBD1. CDR1 LNHDA and CDR2 SQIVND come from the germline V gene (reference sequence). Trimming took 5 bases from V and 6 from J; bases not matched to a gene: 6. The length of the CDR3 is 14 residues. CDR3 nucleotides: TGTGCCAGTAGTCCCGGACAGGGGGCGTCCGAGCAGTACGTC. Translating gives CASSPGQGASEQYV.

J is TRBJ2-5 and V is TRBV27; D remains ambiguous. The CDR3 consists of 11 residues. V dropped 6 bases and J dropped 2 bases, with 4 bases sitting between them. Germline V gene lookup returns CDR1 MNHEY and CDR2 SMNVEV (reference sequence). The CDR3 sequence is CASSPQETQYF. The CDR3 DNA follows: TGTGCCAGCAGCCCTCAAGAGACCCAGTACTTC.

The chain uses TRBV9 and TRBJ1-1; 10 nucleotides match TRBD1. J gave up 5 bases and V 2 bases, and 3 bases lay outside the gene matches. CDR3 length: 14 amino acids. Germline loops: CDR1 SGDLS, CDR2 YYNGEE. CDR3 region: CASSVDRGHTEAFF. The CDR3 region has the DNA TGTGCCAGCAGCGTCGACAGGGGGCATACTGAAGCTTTCTTT.